The 6 T cell receptor beta chains below all came from one sample that was sequenced in a study of radiation and T cells in renal cell carcinoma. As for time point: blood 2 weeks post-SBRT. Treatment denoted: 15 Gy SBRT to primary tumor, nephrectomy 4 weeks later. The assay was immunoSEQ multiplex PCR, and TCRdb's table has in-frame clones only and misses some. Here the sample spans about 150,000 clones, approximately 88% being singletons. The material sequenced was blood, taken from a patient whose treatment included radiotherapy and nephrectomy. The source is a woman aged 50 to 60 with renal cell carcinoma.

This clone was observed a few times. This chain connects TRBV7-9 to TRBJ1-6; possibly TRBD1 for D (5 bases). The germline V and J ends were trimmed by 3 bases and 14 bases, with 14 bases remaining between them. CDR1 is SEHNR and CDR2 is FQNEAQ in the germline V gene (reference sequence). CDR3 length equals 13 residues. The CDR3 reads CASSFSGAGALHF. For the CDR3, the DNA is TGTGCCAGCAGCTTCTCCGGGGCCGGAGCCCTCCACTTT.

V usage is TRBV7-2 and J usage is TRBJ2-7, with unresolved D. The germline V and J ends were trimmed by 3 bases and 3 bases, with 3 bases remaining between them. The CDR3 runs 11 residues. Germline loops: CDR1 SGHTA, CDR2 FQGNSA. This CDR3 reads CASSLNYEQYF. In DNA form, the CDR3 reads TGTGCCAGCAGCTTGAACTACGAGCAGTACTTC.

V and J are TRBV4-1 and TRBJ1-2; D is possibly TRBD1 (6 bases). The CDR3 extends over 15 amino acids. Between the trimmed V and J ends, which lost 3 bases and 14 bases, there was a span of 25 bases. Germline CDR1 is MGHRA and CDR2 is YSYEKL. This CDR3 reads CASSHLQGRTRPETF. CDR3 bases: TGCGCCAGCAGCCATTTACAGGGCCGAACAAGGCCCGAAACCTTC.

The V call is TRBV29-1, the J call TRBJ2-4; D remains ambiguous. V was pared by 1 base and J by 8 bases, with 12 bases between. This CDR3 region has 13 residues. Germline CDR1 is SQVTM and CDR2 is ANQGSEA. The CDR3, as DNA: TGCAGCGTTGAAGCAGCAACGGTGGACATTCAGTACTTC. This sequence encodes CSVEAATVDIQYF.

The V gene is TRBV2, the J gene TRBJ2-5; D is undetermined. The CDR3 covers 15 residues. V was trimmed by 4 bases and J by 4 bases, leaving 16 bases between them. Germline CDR1 is SNHLY and CDR2 is FYNNEI. CDR3 amino acids: CASSVQLTPGETQYF. The CDR3 DNA is TGTGCCAGCAGTGTGCAATTAACGCCCGGAGAGACCCAGTACTTC. The variable domain in full, with the rest retrieved from reference TRBV2 and TRBJ2-5, is EPEVTQTPSHQVTQMGQEVILRCVPISNHLYFYWYRQILGQKVEFLVSFYNNEISEKSEIFDDQFSVERPDGSNFTLKIRSTKLEDSAMYFCASSVQLTPGETQYFGPGTRLLVL.

The chain combines TRBV6-6 with TRBJ2-5, with 8 bases matching TRBD2. Germline assignment: CDR1 MNHNY and CDR2 SVGAGI (reference sequence). The CDR3 has 13 residues. V lost 7 bases, J lost 4 bases, and 5 bases stayed unmatched. The CDR3 DNA sequence: TGTGCCAGCATCCGCGCGGGGGGAGAGACCCAGTACTTC. It encodes CASIRAGGETQYF.